This TCR beta chain was sequenced during a study of T-cell reconstitution after alpha-beta-depleted transplantation in children. This clonotype was observed at least ten times. Researchers prepared the TCRbeta library using unique molecular identifiers, the study reports. TCRdb re-analysed the PCR reads in MiXCR, keeping a single row per CDR3 protein. This table holds roughly 200,000 distinct CDR3 sequences, around 9.6% found once. In germline, CDR1 is SGDLS, CDR2 YYNGEE. V lost 3 bases to trimming and J lost 1 base, with 7 bases between them. The CDR3 contains 13 residues. Sequenced material: PBMCs from the stem cell graft donor, taken from the stem cell graft. The origin of this receptor is a human donor who donated a stem cell graft to a child with acute lymphoblastic leukemia. The chain employs TRBV9 and TRBJ1-1; no clear D gene. This CDR3 reads CASSGSPNTEAFF. The DNA for the CDR3 is TGTGCCAGCAGCGGCTCCCCGAACACTGAAGCTTTCTTT.